This TCR beta chain was sequenced during a study of cytomegalovirus exposure and HLA in healthy donors. The PCR made use of 60 Vbeta and 13 Jbeta primers. Libraries were prepared by immunoSEQ multiplex PCR; TCRdb keeps only in-frame clonotypes and omits some of them. This sample's table has around 100,000 clones. V was clipped by 6 bases and J by 4 bases; unmatched bases: 6. Germline V gene sequence: CDR1 MNHEY, CDR2 SMNVEV (reference sequence). This CDR3 region has 14 residues. General study results and limits: In an earlier analysis, about 87% or about 30%: the productive usage of most TCR beta V segments.

With respect to this clone: Its antigen is still unknown.

The rearrangement links TRBV27 to TRBJ1-1; 9 nucleotides align to TRBD1. This receptor was obtained from a man aged 40-55 years in good health and CMV-seronegative. Source material: PBMCs. In DNA, the CDR3 is TGTGCCAGCAGCGGACAGGGGTGGAGCACTGAAGCTTTCTTT. Its translation is CASSGQGWSTEAFF.